The 8 T cell receptor beta chains below were found in one sample sequenced in a study of T cell repertoires in cytomegalovirus infection. TCRdb reanalysed the reads using MiXCR and keeps one entry per CDR3 protein. Of tens of thousands of distinct CDR3 sequences in the sample, about 4% were seen once. The sequenced sample was PBMCs. These receptors all come from a human donor in good health (CMV status not recorded). Some clones in this sample may be carry-over from other donors' samples.

This clonotype was counted many times. V gene TRBV28 combines with J gene TRBJ1-3, with 7 bases fitting TRBD1. CDR1 MDHEN and CDR2 SYDVKM come from the germline V gene. This CDR3 has 17 amino acids. Losses at the gene ends were 2 bases for V and 0 bases for J; bases not matched to a gene: 7. In nucleotides, the CDR3 is TGTGCCAGCAGTTTACGTTCAGGGGGGAACTCTGGAAACACCATATATTTT. Residues: CASSLRSGGNSGNTIYF.

There are many counts of this clonotype. This chain uses TRBV11-3 with TRBJ1-2; D ambiguous. Per the germline V gene, CDR1 is SGHNT and CDR2 is YENEEA. The V and J ends lost 1 base and 3 bases respectively, with 6 bases between them. The CDR3 sequence is 13 residues long. CDR3 in amino acids: CASSLGADYGYTF. The DNA of the CDR3 is TGTGCCAGCAGCTTAGGGGCAGACTATGGCTACACCTTC. Full variable domain (rest looked up from reference TRBV11-3 and TRBJ1-2): EAGVVQSPRYKIIEKKQPVAFWCNPISGHNTLYWYLQNLGQGPELLIRYENEEAVDDSQLPKDRFSAERLKGVDSTLKIQPAELGDSAVYLCASSLGADYGYTFGSGTRLTVV.

This clonotype showed up many times. The J gene is TRBJ1-5, the V gene TRBV20-1; D remains unclear. This CDR3 spans 14 amino acids. Germline values: CDR1 DFQATT, CDR2 SNEGSKA (reference sequence). V lost 1 base and J lost 4, with 11 bases in between. The CDR3 sequence is CSARVVEGNQPQHF. In nucleotides, the CDR3 is TGCAGTGCTAGAGTGGTGGAAGGGAATCAGCCCCAGCATTTT.

This clonotype was seen ten or more times. The CDR3 region has the DNA TGCAGCGTTGTGGGGGACGGGACTGAAGCTTTCTTT. Its protein is CSVVGDGTEAFF. This chain links TRBV29-1 with TRBJ1-1, with D perhaps matching TRBD1 (5 bases). Trimming removed 4 bases at V and 5 bases at J, with 11 bases between. From germline, CDR1 is SQVTM and CDR2 ANQGSEA. The length of the CDR3 is 12 residues.

This clonotype was counted at least ten times. The chain carries TRBV19 and TRBJ2-2, with D perhaps TRBD1 (5 bases). V was cut by 4 bases and J by 0 bases, with 12 bases left in between. CDR3 length equals 16 residues. Germline lookup yields CDR1 LNHDA and CDR2 SQIVND (reference sequence). This CDR3 is CASSKDSAANTGELFF. The CDR3 region has the DNA TGTGCCAGTAGTAAAGACAGTGCCGCGAACACCGGGGAGCTGTTTTTT.

This clonotype has ten or more counts. The chain uses TRBV28 and TRBJ2-3; no firm D call. Between the trimmed V and J ends, which lost 2 bases and 2 bases, there was a span of 8 bases. The CDR3 spans 14 residues. CDR1 and CDR2 from the germline V gene are MDHEN and SYDVKM. This CDR3 is CASSLGQLTDTQYF. The CDR3 DNA reads TGTGCCAGCAGTTTAGGTCAGCTCACAGATACGCAGTATTTT. Based on the CDR3 plus reference TRBV28 and TRBJ2-3, the full variable domain is DVKVTQSSRYLVKRTGEKVFLECVQDMDHENMFWYRQDPGLGLRLIYFSYDVKMKEKGDIPEGYSVSREKKERFSLILESASTNQTSMYLCASSLGQLTDTQYFGPGTRLTVL.

This clonotype has a count of ten or more. This sequence joins TRBV7-2 and TRBJ2-7; 12 nucleotides line up with TRBD2. The CDR3 has 13 amino acids. CDR1 and CDR2 from the germline V gene are SGHTA and FQGNSA. V was pared by 7 bases and J by 12 bases, with 10 bases of the junction left unmatched. The CDR3 DNA reads TGTGCCAGCAACCTAGGGACTAGCGGGTCCCTGTACTTC. It encodes CASNLGTSGSLYF.

This clonotype appeared many times. The chain links TRBV15 to TRBJ2-6; D uncertain. This CDR3 contains 16 residues. CDR1 and CDR2 (germline): LNHNV, YYDKDF (reference sequence). Between the trimmed V and J ends, which lost 3 bases and 0 bases, there was a span of 9 bases. CDR3 nucleotides: TGTGCCACCAGCAGGGACGGATACTCTGGGGCCAACGTCCTGACTTTC. Protein sequence: CATSRDGYSGANVLTF.